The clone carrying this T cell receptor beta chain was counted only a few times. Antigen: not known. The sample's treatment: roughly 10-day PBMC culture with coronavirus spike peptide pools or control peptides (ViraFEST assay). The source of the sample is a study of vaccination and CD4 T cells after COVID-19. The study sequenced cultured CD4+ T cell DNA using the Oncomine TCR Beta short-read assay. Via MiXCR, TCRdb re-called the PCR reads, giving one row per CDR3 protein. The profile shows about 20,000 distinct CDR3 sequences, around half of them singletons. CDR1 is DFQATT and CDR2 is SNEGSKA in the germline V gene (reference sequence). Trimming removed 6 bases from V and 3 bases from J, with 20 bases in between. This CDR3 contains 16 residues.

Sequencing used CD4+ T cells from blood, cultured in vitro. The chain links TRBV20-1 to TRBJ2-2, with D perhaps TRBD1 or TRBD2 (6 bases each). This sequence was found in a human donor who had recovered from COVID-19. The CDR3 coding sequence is TGCAGTGCGCCCCACGGGGGCAATTTGGACACCGGGGAGCTGTTTTTT. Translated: CSAPHGGNLDTGELFF.